The T cell receptor (beta chain) described here comes from a study of beta chain features in type 1 diabetes. Study-level points and caveats: Patients and controls would share equally any PCR tilt toward shorter templates. Researchers report that Type 1 diabetes patients had moderately but significantly shorter TCRB CDR3s across all four CD4+ subsets.

The investigators reverse transcribed all of the isolated RNA, so they sequenced expressed TCRB transcripts. Profiled with immunoSEQ multiplex PCR; TCRdb holds only in-frame clones, not every one. The sample includes some 700,000 clones, around 15% seen only once; the top ten take approximately 0.021%. In germline, CDR1 is MNHNY, CDR2 SVGAGI (reference sequence). Between the trimmed V and J ends, which lost 0 bases and 7 bases, there was a span of 9 bases. The CDR3 runs to 13 residues. This clone was counted a few times. The antigen is undetermined. The J gene is TRBJ1-2, the V gene TRBV6-6, with TRBD1 as a possible D gene (5 bases). The clonotype originates from a man aged 18-30 years with type 1 diabetes. Specimen: naive CD4+ T cells from blood. Here the CDR3 reads CASSYSGTAGYTF. The CDR3 bases are TGTGCCAGCAGTTACTCTGGGACGGCTGGCTACACCTTC.